These 29 T cell receptor beta chains originate from one sample sequenced in a study of technical replicates of blood from a few donors. Assay used: immunoSEQ multiplex PCR; TCRdb lists only in-frame clones, some missing. The repertoire holds about 81,000 clones, with about 81% as singletons. Material for sequencing was PBMCs. The origin of the receptors is a human donor in good health. Some clones in this sample may be carry-over from other donors' samples.

This chain connects TRBV2 to TRBJ2-2; 7 bases fit TRBD1. This CDR3 has 15 amino acids. Trimming took 6 bases from V and 3 from J; bases not matched to a gene: 7. Germline V gene lookup returns CDR1 SNHLY and CDR2 FYNNEI. For the CDR3, the DNA is TGTGCCAGCAGCGAGTTGACAGGGTACACCGGGGAGCTGTTTTTT. Protein: CASSELTGYTGELFF.

The chain joins TRBV18 to TRBJ1-1; 11 bases line up with TRBD1. The CDR3 totals 14 residues. V shed 4 bases, J shed 3 bases, and the junction held 1 base outside the gene matches. Germline loops: CDR1 KGHSH, CDR2 LQKENI. CDR3 residues: CASSRGQGDTEAFF. CDR3 DNA sequence: TGTGCCAGCTCACGGGGACAGGGGGACACTGAAGCTTTCTTT.

A few counts support this clone. The chain couples TRBV7-9 to TRBJ2-2; D call uncertain. Trimming left V 2 bases short and J 0 bases short, with 10 bases between. Germline V lookup: CDR1 SEHNR, CDR2 FQNEAQ (reference sequence). The CDR3 sequence is 16 residues long. The CDR3 spells CASSLFSLTNTGELFF. The CDR3, as DNA: TGTGCCAGCAGCTTATTTTCCCTTACGAACACCGGGGAGCTGTTTTTT.

This clone was seen more than once but under ten times. This chain connects TRBV25-1 to TRBJ2-7; tentative D call: TRBD2 (6 bases). Trimming left V 4 bases short and J 2 bases short, with 18 bases between. The germline CDR1 and CDR2 sequences are MGHDK and SYGVNS. The CDR3 is 16 amino acids. The DNA for the CDR3 is TGTGCCAGCAGTGGAGCCTCGGCGGGGCGAACCTACGAGCAGTACTTC. Its protein is CASSGASAGRTYEQYF.

The J gene is TRBJ1-6, the V gene TRBV28; unclear D gene. Germline CDR1 is MDHEN and CDR2 is SYDVKM. Trimming removed 7 bases at V and 7 bases at J, with 11 bases between. The CDR3 runs 13 residues. This CDR3 reads CASKLTENSPLHF. In DNA form, the CDR3 reads TGTGCCAGCAAATTAACGGAGAATTCACCCCTCCACTTT. The full variable domain, completed using reference TRBV28 and TRBJ1-6, is DVKVTQSSRYLVKRTGEKVFLECVQDMDHENMFWYRQDPGLGLRLIYFSYDVKMKEKGDIPEGYSVSREKKERFSLILESASTNQTSMYLCASKLTENSPLHFGNGTRLTVT.

The J gene is TRBJ2-1, the V gene TRBV6-4, with 9 bases that match TRBD2. After removal of 4 bases from V and 5 bases from J, the junction contained 6 bases not matched to a gene. CDR1 is MRHNA and CDR2 is SNTAGT in the germline V gene. The CDR3 covers 15 residues. The CDR3 DNA follows: TGTGCCAGCAGTGGGTCAGCGGGGGGTCACAATGAGCAGTTCTTC. It codes for CASSGSAGGHNEQFF.

The J gene is TRBJ2-5, the V gene TRBV30, with 8 nucleotides matching TRBD2. V lost 4 bases to trimming and J lost 2 bases; unmatched junction nucleotides: 6. CDR1 and CDR2 (germline): GTSNPN, SVGIG (reference sequence). The CDR3 consists of 14 residues. The CDR3 here is CAWTKIAGQETQYF. The CDR3 bases are TGTGCCTGGACCAAAATAGCGGGACAAGAGACCCAGTACTTC.

V usage is TRBV11-2 and J usage is TRBJ2-5, with 10 bases lining up with TRBD2. Germline CDR1 SGHAT, CDR2 FQNNGV. CDR3 length: 16 residues. Trimming at V came to 5 bases and at J to 2 bases, leaving 8 bases not matched to a gene. CDR3 residues: CASSAYSAGGQETQYF. CDR3 DNA: TGTGCCAGCAGCGCCTACTCAGCGGGGGGGCAAGAGACCCAGTACTTC.

This chain's CDR3 is CASVAGQNYEQFF. CDR3 in DNA: TGTGCCAGCGTAGCAGGACAGAACTATGAGCAGTTCTTC. The chain has TRBV21-1 and TRBJ2-1; TRBD1, as called in the table, went unchecked against the DNA. TRBV21-1 is a recognized pseudogene. The CDR3 spans 13 residues.

This chain joins TRBV6-5 and TRBJ2-7, with a tentative D call TRBD1 (6 bases). The CDR3 loop spans 16 amino acids. The germline V gene encodes CDR1 MNHEY and CDR2 SVGAGI. V gave up 1 base and J gave up 3 bases, with 16 bases separating them. The DNA of the CDR3 is TGTGCCAGCAGTTACTTACCGGGACAATCTATCTACGAGCAGTACTTC. Its translation: CASSYLPGQSIYEQYF.

V gene TRBV9 combines with J gene TRBJ2-5; D unclear. The CDR3 is made up of 13 amino acids. V lost 0 bases and J lost 4, with 7 bases in between. From germline, CDR1 is SGDLS and CDR2 YYNGEE. CDR3 nucleotides: TGTGCCAGCAGCGTAGGGGCCCCAGAGACCCAGTACTTC. The encoded protein is CASSVGAPETQYF.

This sequence joins TRBV25-1 and TRBJ1-1, with D maybe TRBD1 (5 bases). V lost 7 bases to trimming and J lost 4 bases, with 19 bases between them. CDR1 MGHDK and CDR2 SYGVNS come from the germline V gene. The CDR3 contains 15 residues. In nucleotides, the CDR3 is TGTGCCAGCACGGGTTCGGGGGGGTGGGTCACTGAAGCTTTCTTT. Protein sequence: CASTGSGGWVTEAFF. Full variable domain (remainder filled in from reference TRBV25-1 and TRBJ1-1): EADIYQTPRYLVIGTGKKITLECSQTMGHDKMYWYQQDPGMELHLIHYSYGVNSTEKGDLSSESTVSRIRTEHFPLTLESARPSHTSQYLCASTGSGGWVTEAFFGQGTRLTVV.

This clone was counted between two and nine times. The CDR3 coding sequence is TGTGCCAGCAGTTACAACAGGGGGGGTTACGAGCAGTACTTC. Translated: CASSYNRGGYEQYF. The chain links TRBV6-5 to TRBJ2-7; TRBD1 is a possible D gene (8 bases). V was pared by 2 bases and J by 4 bases, with 12 bases between. Germline CDR1 MNHEY, CDR2 SVGAGI. CDR3 length equals 14 residues.

This clone was observed a handful of times. This rearrangement joins TRBV11-3 to TRBJ2-2; TRBD2 is a possible D gene (6 bases). The CDR3 consists of 15 residues. Germline-derived CDR1 and CDR2 are SGHNT and YENEEA. V shed 3 bases and J shed 1 base, with 9 bases lying between them. CDR3 residues: CASSLYGGNTGELFF. The CDR3 nucleotides read TGTGCCAGCAGCTTGTACGGGGGGAACACCGGGGAGCTGTTTTTT.

V is TRBV10-3 and J is TRBJ2-3, with TRBD1 matching over 7 bases. From germline, CDR1 is ENHRY and CDR2 SYGVKD. The ends lost 6 bases at V and 1 base at J; junction bases unmatched: 4. There are 14 residues in the CDR3. The chain's CDR3 is CAIRVGGGTDTQYF. CDR3 DNA: TGTGCCATCAGGGTAGGGGGCGGCACAGATACGCAGTATTTT.

This clone has just a few counts. The chain is built from TRBV29-1 and TRBJ1-1; 7 nucleotides line up with TRBD1. The V gene end was trimmed by 6 bases and the J gene end by 5 bases; junction bases not matched to a gene: 6. The CDR3 is 12 amino acids. The germline V gene encodes CDR1 SQVTM and CDR2 ANQGSEA. DNA of the CDR3: TGCAGCGTAGATACAGGGGAAACTGAAGCTTTCTTT. Protein sequence: CSVDTGETEAFF.

The chain uses TRBV7-2 and TRBJ1-2; D gene unclear. V lost 2 bases, J lost 4 bases, and 2 bases lay in between. The CDR3 spans 11 residues. Per the germline V gene, CDR1 is SGHTA and CDR2 is FQGNSA. The CDR3 DNA reads TGTGCCAGCAGCTTACTCTATGGCTACACCTTC. Its protein product is CASSLLYGYTF.

V is TRBV25-1 and J is TRBJ2-1; 10 positions agree with TRBD1. Germline trimming cut 2 bases from V and 7 bases from J; bases unmatched to any gene: 2. Germline V gene data show CDR1 as MGHDK and CDR2 as SYGVNS. The CDR3 has 14 amino acids. CDR3: CASSEGQGVNEQFF. The CDR3 coding sequence is TGTGCCAGCAGTGAAGGACAGGGGGTGAATGAGCAGTTCTTC.

The V call is TRBV5-5, the J call TRBJ2-7; 8 bases are shared with TRBD1. This CDR3 is built from 15 residues. The J segment lost 3 bases and the V segment lost 4 bases, leaving 9 bases of the junction unmatched. Germline assignment: CDR1 SGHKS and CDR2 YYEKEE (reference sequence). CDR3 sequence: CASSPEPGGYYEQYF. As DNA, the CDR3 is TGTGCCAGCAGCCCCGAACCAGGGGGCTACTACGAGCAGTACTTC.

CDR3 nucleotides: TGTGCCAGCAGCTTAGACAGGGATGGCTACACCTTC. This encodes CASSLDRDGYTF. The rearrangement joins TRBV7-9 to TRBJ1-2; tentatively, D is TRBD1 (6 bases). There are 12 residues in the CDR3. Looked up from germline, CDR1 is SEHNR and CDR2 is FQNEAQ (reference sequence). V lost 1 base and J lost 6, with 6 bases in between.

This chain uses TRBV7-6 with TRBJ2-2; D call uncertain. CDR1 and CDR2 (germline): SGHVS, FNYEAQ. V was clipped by 4 bases and J by 2 bases, with 17 bases between them. The length of the CDR3 is 17 residues. CDR3: CASSSPPVEQNTGELFF. CDR3 nucleotides: TGTGCCAGCAGCTCTCCCCCGGTCGAGCAAAACACCGGGGAGCTGTTTTTT.

CDR3 bases: TGTGCCAGCAGCGATCACCGACTAGCGGGTCTGACCACAGATACGCAGTATTTT. Residues: CASSDHRLAGLTTDTQYF. The chain joins TRBV7-9 to TRBJ2-3; 10 positions agree with TRBD2. V trimming: 5 bases; J trimming: 2 bases; junction bases outside the gene matches: 13. The germline CDR1 and CDR2 sequences are SEHNR and FQNEAQ (reference sequence). This CDR3 region has 18 residues.

V and J are TRBV7-2 and TRBJ2-5; a weak D match, TRBD1 (6 bases). V was shortened by 3 bases and J by 3 bases, with 11 bases between the two germline ends. The CDR3 runs to 14 residues. Germline V gives CDR1 SGHTA, CDR2 FQGNSA. The CDR3 here is CASSFGTFKETQYF. As DNA, the CDR3 is TGTGCCAGCAGCTTTGGGACATTTAAAGAGACCCAGTACTTC.

J is TRBJ1-1 and V is TRBV5-1; the D is unclear. The CDR3 consists of 13 residues. CDR1 is SGHRS and CDR2 is YFSETQ in the germline V gene. The V end was cut by 2 bases, the J end by 0 bases, with 5 bases between. The CDR3 DNA is TGCGCCAGCAGCTTTCAAATGAACACTGAAGCTTTCTTT. The encoded protein is CASSFQMNTEAFF.

The chain couples TRBV7-9 to TRBJ2-3; TRBD2 agrees at 7 bases. CDR1 is SEHNR and CDR2 is FQNEAQ in the germline V gene (reference sequence). The trim removed 5 bases at V and 0 bases at J, leaving 8 bases unmatched. This CDR3 has 16 residues. The CDR3 is CASSGRVPESTDTQYF. In nucleotides, the CDR3 is TGTGCCAGCAGCGGGAGGGTTCCGGAAAGCACAGATACGCAGTATTTT. Supplemented by reference TRBV7-9 and TRBJ2-3, the full variable domain reads DTGVSQNPRHKITKRGQNVTFRCDPISEHNRLYWYRQTLGQGPEFLTYFQNEAQLEKSRLLSDRFSAERPKGSFSTLEIQRTEQGDSAMYLCASSGRVPESTDTQYFGPGTRLTVL.

This chain joins TRBV18 and TRBJ2-1; TRBD2 matches at 9 bases. CDR3 length: 18 residues. V lost 1 base, J lost 1 base, and 8 bases stayed unmatched. Germline-derived CDR1 and CDR2 are KGHSH and LQKENI. CDR3 residues: CASSPQPASGASYNEQFF. The CDR3 DNA follows: TGTGCCAGCTCACCACAGCCGGCTAGCGGGGCGTCCTACAATGAGCAGTTCTTC.

The rearrangement joins TRBV30 to TRBJ2-1; 8 nucleotides match TRBD2. V trimming: 4 bases; J trimming: 4 bases; junction bases outside the gene matches: 12. This CDR3 spans 16 amino acids. Germline V gene sequence: CDR1 GTSNPN, CDR2 SVGIG (reference sequence). CDR3 in DNA: TGTGCCTGGACTCCTAGCGGGCGGGGAAAATACAATGAGCAGTTCTTC. It yields the protein CAWTPSGRGKYNEQFF.

V usage is TRBV5-5 and J usage is TRBJ2-7, with TRBD2 matching over 7 bases. The CDR3 runs to 14 residues. Germline CDR1 reads SGHKS; CDR2 reads YYEKEE (reference sequence). V shed 0 bases and J 6 bases; nucleotides not matched to a gene: 6. The CDR3 DNA sequence: TGTGCCAGCAGCTTGGCGGGCAGGGAGGGCGAGCAGTACTTC. Its protein product is CASSLAGREGEQYF.

The chain has TRBV5-1 and TRBJ2-3; D not certain. This CDR3 has 14 amino acids. The germline V and J ends were trimmed by 4 bases and 6 bases, with 15 bases remaining between them. From germline, CDR1 is SGHRS and CDR2 YFSETQ. CDR3 protein: CASSIVPEVDTQYF. The CDR3 DNA reads TGCGCCAGCAGCATCGTTCCTGAGGTCGATACGCAGTATTTT.